One sample yielded the 7 T cell receptor beta chains listed below, sequenced in a study of blood T cell repertoires in COVID-19. Produced via immunoSEQ multiplex PCR; TCRdb's table is partial and in-frame only. In the table there are some 55,000 clones, 75% to 95% of which are singletons. The sample taken for sequencing was peripheral blood. These receptors all stem from a woman between 40 and 55 years old with active COVID-19.

The chain combines TRBV11-3 with TRBJ2-2, with TRBD2 identical over 10 bases. Germline CDR1 SGHNT, CDR2 YENEEA. The CDR3 is 17 amino acids. The V gene end was trimmed by 3 bases and the J gene end by 4 bases; junction bases not matched to a gene: 8. CDR3 in amino acids: CASSFLAGVDVTGELFF. For the CDR3, the DNA is TGTGCCAGCAGCTTCCTAGCGGGGGTTGATGTCACCGGGGAGCTGTTTTTT.

This clone has more than one count but fewer than ten. The V gene is TRBV7-9, the J gene TRBJ1-6; D remains ambiguous. The germline V gene has CDR1 SEHNR and CDR2 FQNEAQ (reference sequence). Trimming removed 5 bases from V and 10 bases from J, with 6 bases in between. CDR3 size: 11 residues. The CDR3: CASSEASPLHF. The CDR3, as DNA: TGTGCCAGCAGCGAGGCATCACCCCTCCACTTT.

In this sample, this clone turned up once. This rearrangement joins TRBV2 to TRBJ1-1, with 7 nucleotides matching TRBD1. V lost 9 bases to trimming and J lost 2 bases; unmatched junction nucleotides: 12. Germline V gene data show CDR1 as SNHLY and CDR2 as FYNNEI. The CDR3 is 15 amino acids. DNA of the CDR3: TGTGCCAGTCGCGAGGGGGCCTTACCCAACACTGAAGCTTTCTTT. Protein: CASREGALPNTEAFF.

This rearrangement joins TRBV5-1 to TRBJ2-5, with D perhaps TRBD2 (5 bases). Between the trimmed V and J ends, which lost 6 bases and 3 bases, there was a span of 12 bases. Per the germline V gene, CDR1 is SGHRS and CDR2 is YFSETQ. CDR3 length: 13 residues. The CDR3 DNA reads TGCGCCAGCACCCTCCGGACTGAAGAGACCCAGTACTTC. Encoded protein: CASTLRTEETQYF.

V usage is TRBV6-5 and J usage is TRBJ2-7; D might be TRBD2 (5 bases). CDR1 is MNHEY and CDR2 is SVGAGI in the germline V gene. This CDR3 is 15 amino acids long. Trimming pared 0 bases from V and 5 bases from J, leaving 14 bases between. The CDR3, as DNA: TGTGCCAGCAGTTACTCGACGGGATCCCCTAACGAGCAGTACTTC. It translates to CASSYSTGSPNEQYF.

Concerning this clone itself: It is unclear where the CDR3 begins or ends on the DNA, so no DNA is shown, and the CDR3 is as TCRdb lists it. The genes are TRBV6-7 and TRBJ1-4. TRBV6-7 is marked as an open reading frame, function uncertain. A total of 14 residues make up the CDR3, ends included. CDR3: CATRYGCRGEKLFF.

The CDR3 reads CSVGSEETQETQYF. The DNA for the CDR3 is TGCAGCGTTGGGTCCGAGGAAACCCAAGAGACCCAGTACTTC. V gene TRBV29-1 combines with J gene TRBJ2-5; D ambiguous. The germline V gene encodes CDR1 SQVTM and CDR2 ANQGSEA. V was clipped by 4 bases and J by 1 base, with 13 bases between them. The CDR3 is 14 residues long.